A selection of T cell receptor beta chains follows, all from one sample in a study of CD8 T cells in Susac syndrome. A single record per CDR3 protein comes from TCRdb applying MiXCR to the immunoSEQ multiplex PCR reads. The sample records about 200,000 distinct CDR3 sequences, 75% to 95% being singletons. Material: CD4+ T cells from PBMCs. The origin of the receptors is a human donor with Susac syndrome. Each CDR3 is given with its conserved first and last residue. A D gene is named only where the DNA matches it firmly.

TRBD2,TRBJ2-1,TRBV18,TGTGCCAGCTCACCAAGACTAGCGGGAGAGGTATACAATGAGCAGTTCTTC,CASSPRLAGEVYNEQFF
.,TRBJ2-1,TRBV9,TGTGCCAGCAGTCAACAGGGCAGCTCCTACAATGAGCAGTTCTTC,CASSQQGSSYNEQFF
.,TRBJ1-1,TRBV7-9,TGTGCCAGCAGCTCCACCGGGACATTGAACACTGAAGCTTTCTTT,CASSSTGTLNTEAFF
TRBD1,TRBJ2-2,TRBV5-6,TGTGCCAGCAGCTTTAGGGACAGTAACACCGGGGAGCTGTTTTTT,CASSFRDSNTGELFF
TRBD1,TRBJ2-1,TRBV5-1,TGCGCCAGCAGCTTGTACCGGACAGGCGACAATGAGCAGTTCTTC,CASSLYRTGDNEQFF
.,TRBJ1-6,TRBV19,TGTGCCATTAGACAGCACTATGGGGAACCCCTCCACTTT,CAIRQHYGEPLHF
.,TRBJ1-1,TRBV29-1,TGCAGCGTTTACCAGGGTGCTGAAGCTTTCTTT,CSVYQGAEAFF
TRBD1,TRBJ1-1,TRBV6-5,TGTGCCAGCAGTTACAACAGGGGAATCGGAACTGAAGCTTTCTTT,CASSYNRGIGTEAFF
TRBD1,TRBJ1-1,TRBV5-1,TGCGCCAGCAGCCTGGGGGCCTTACAGGGGAGCACTGAAGCTTTCTTT,CASSLGALQGSTEAFF
.,TRBJ2-1,TRBV11-2,TGTGCCAGCAGCTTAATCAGACGCTCCTTCGGGGGTGAGCAGTTCTTC,CASSLIRRSFGGEQFF
TRBD1,TRBJ1-2,TRBV9,TGTGCCAGCACCGGGGACAGGGAAACTTGTGGCTACACCTTC,CASTGDRETCGYTF
.,TRBJ2-1,TRBV10-1,TGCGCCAGCAGTGAGAGCCGGACTGGTTACAATGAGCAGTTCTTC,CASSESRTGYNEQFF
.,TRBJ1-2,TRBV5-4,TGTGCCAGCAGCTTGGGCGGGCGTAACTATGGCTACACCTTC,CASSLGGRNYGYTF
TRBD2,TRBJ2-7,TRBV19,TGTGCCAGTAGTAGGCGGGAGTCCTTCTACGAGCAGTACTTC,CASSRRESFYEQYF
.,TRBJ1-1,TRBV28,TGTGCCAGCACCTCGCCTTTAGACGTGAGTGAAGCTTTCTTT,CASTSPLDVSEAFF